The next 2 T cell receptor beta chains were all read from a single sample in a study of beta chain features in type 1 diabetes listed by TCRdb under 2018. Libraries came from the immunoSEQ multiplex PCR assay. The High Capacity cDNA Reverse Transcription Kit was used to reverse transcribe all of the isolated RNA, meaning that expressed TCRB transcripts were what got sequenced. TCRdb limited this immuneACCESS table to in-frame rearrangements with V and J called. A share of clones is missing; checked studies link under half to unresolved V genes, and the rest is unexplained. In this sample the table shows more than 300,000 clones, less than 10% of which occur a single time. 0.44% of the sample is held by the ten biggest clonotypes. Sequencing input: central memory CD4+ T cells from blood. These receptor sequences come from a woman aged 18-30 years in good health.

This clone was observed a few times. The chain uses TRBV29-1 and TRBJ1-1, with TRBD1 matching 11 bases. CDR3 size: 13 residues. V lost 6 bases to trimming and J lost 3 bases; unmatched junction nucleotides: 3. CDR1 is SQVTM, CDR2 ANQGSEA, per germline. The CDR3 spells CSVGTGGDTEAFF. CDR3 DNA: TGCAGCGTCGGGACAGGGGGGGACACTGAAGCTTTCTTT.

This clone was seen more than once but under ten times. The V gene is TRBV11-2, the J gene TRBJ2-7; TRBD1 agrees at 9 bases. The germline V gene has CDR1 SGHAT and CDR2 FQNNGV. The V segment lost 1 base and the J segment 2 bases; nucleotides outside the gene matches: 3. The CDR3 runs to 15 residues. Here the CDR3 DNA reads TGTGCCAGCAGCTTAGGGGACAGGGTTACCTACGAGCAGTACTTC. Its translation: CASSLGDRVTYEQYF.